This note documents a single T cell receptor (beta chain) sequence. No antigen is known for it. The primer mix had 60 Vbeta and 13 Jbeta primers. Some clones are missing from TCRdb's copy, which holds only in-frame ones; the method was immunoSEQ multiplex PCR. This sample's table has 77,000 or so clones. The V end lost 4 bases, the J end lost 3 bases, and 4 bases lay between the germline ends. The CDR3 loop spans 13 amino acids. Germline assignment: CDR1 SNHLY and CDR2 FYNNEI. The sample originates from a study of cytomegalovirus exposure and HLA in healthy donors. Overall study results and limits: Prior analysis indicated that the majority of TCR beta V segments exhibited productivity approximately 87% or approximately 30% of the time.

The source of this sequence is a man aged 30 to 39 in good health and CMV-seronegative. The chain combines TRBV2 with TRBJ1-6; D is uncertain. Source material: PBMCs. The CDR3 nucleotides are TGTGCCAGCAGTGTTTACTATAATTCACCCCTCCACTTT. Amino acid sequence: CASSVYYNSPLHF.